This entry lists 4 T cell receptor beta chains sequenced from one sample in a study of blood T cell repertoires in COVID-19. Sequencing used immunoSEQ multiplex PCR; TCRdb keeps in-frame clones, though not all of them. The sample has roughly 290,000 clones; 80% to 90% are singletons. Sequencing was carried out using PBMCs or T cells enriched from blood (not recorded which). The source is a woman in her twenties or thirties who had recovered from COVID-19.

CDR3 loop: CASSRLGGGRLDEQYF. CDR3 DNA sequence: TGCGCCAGCAGCCGATTAGGGGGGGGGCGCCTCGACGAGCAGTACTTC. The rearrangement links TRBV4-1 to TRBJ2-7; weak D call: TRBD2 (7 bases). V was shortened by 4 bases and J by 5 bases, with 21 bases between the two germline ends. The CDR3 sequence is 16 residues long. Germline V gene sequence: CDR1 MGHRA, CDR2 YSYEKL.

J is TRBJ1-2 and V is TRBV11-2, with D possibly being TRBD1 (6 bases). This CDR3 spans 15 amino acids. Germline assignment: CDR1 SGHAT and CDR2 FQNNGV. Between the trimmed V and J ends, which lost 3 bases and 0 bases, there was a span of 11 bases. The CDR3 sequence is CASSFSWDTNYGYTF. The CDR3 region has the DNA TGTGCCAGCAGCTTTAGTTGGGACACTAACTATGGCTACACCTTC.

The rearrangement joins TRBV6-4 to TRBJ2-1, with 12 bases lining up with TRBD2. Germline assignment: CDR1 MRHNA and CDR2 SNTAGT. The J segment lost 9 bases and the V segment lost 4 bases, leaving 4 bases of the junction unmatched. The CDR3 spans 14 residues. The CDR3 loop is CASSATSGGFEQFF. The CDR3 DNA sequence: TGTGCCAGCAGTGCCACTAGCGGGGGGTTTGAGCAGTTCTTC.

The J gene is TRBJ1-5, the V gene TRBV18, with a possible D match to TRBD1 (5 bases). V was cut by 9 bases and J by 6 bases, with 15 bases left in between. CDR1 is KGHSH and CDR2 is LQKENI in the germline V gene. The CDR3 has 13 residues. CDR3 DNA: TGTGCCAGTATGGCGGGGGAACGTCAGCCCCAGCATTTT. Translated, it gives CASMAGERQPQHF. Using reference TRBV18 and TRBJ1-5 for the parts outside the CDR3, the full variable domain is NAGVMQNPRHLVRRRGQEARLRCSPMKGHSHVYWYRQLPEEGLKFMVYLQKENIIDESGMPKERFSAEFPKEGPSILRIQQVVRGDSAAYFCASMAGERQPQHFGDGTRLSIL.